This entry lists 21 T cell receptor beta chains sequenced from one sample in a study of shared clonotypes between healthy human individuals. Only in-frame clones appear in the TCRdb table, and some are missing; sequencing was by immunoSEQ multiplex PCR. The data show more than 2,000,000 clones, roughly 92% seen once. The sequencing input was naive CD4+ T cells sorted from blood. Subset reported: CD45RA+ positively selected. These receptors all stem from a man aged 18 to 30 in good health.

The genes are TRBV5-1 and TRBJ1-5; no reliable D call. Germline CDR1 SGHRS, CDR2 YFSETQ. The ends were cut back, 1 base at V and 0 bases at J, with 8 bases in the middle. CDR3 length equals 15 residues. The CDR3 protein is CASSLNGNSNQPQHF. Written as DNA, the CDR3 is TGCGCCAGCAGCTTGAACGGCAATAGCAATCAGCCCCAGCATTTT.

Of note for this clone: At one end the junction does not follow the germline gene, possibly because of a read error. The chain links TRBV4-2 to TRBJ2-7, with 11 bases aligning to TRBD2. Germline V gene lookup returns CDR1 LGHNA and CDR2 YNFKEQ. This CDR3 is built from 18 residues. In nucleotides, the CDR3 is TGTGCCAGCAGCCAAGGGGGCTCCGGGACTAGCGGAAATGACGATCCGCACTTC. Residues: CASSQGGSGTSGNDDPHF.

The gene calls are TRBV6-6 and TRBJ1-1; 8 bases fit TRBD1. J gave up 5 bases and V 11 bases, and 10 bases lay outside the gene matches. The germline gives CDR1 MNHNY, CDR2 SVGAGI (reference sequence). The CDR3 covers 13 residues. The DNA of the CDR3 is TGTGCCGCACAACAGGGGGTTGGGACTGAAGCTTTCTTT. This gives the protein CAAQQGVGTEAFF.

This sequence joins TRBV29-1 and TRBJ1-1; 7 bases map to TRBD1. Germline lookup yields CDR1 SQVTM and CDR2 ANQGSEA. This CDR3 is built from 14 residues. CDR3 in amino acids: CRVQEGAQNTEAFF. CDR3 sequence (DNA): TGCAGAGTCCAGGAGGGGGCTCAGAACACTGAAGCTTTCTTT.

The genes are TRBV7-8 and TRBJ2-7; D perhaps matches TRBD1 (5 bases). Germline CDR1 and CDR2: SGHVS and FQNEAQ. The CDR3 consists of 13 residues. Trimming stripped 4 bases from V and 3 bases from J, with 10 bases between. Here the CDR3 reads CASSWTKNYEQYF. Here the CDR3 DNA reads TGTGCCAGCAGCTGGACAAAAAACTACGAGCAGTACTTC.

The chain is built from TRBV30 and TRBJ2-3; D not resolved. V was trimmed by 2 bases and J by 0 bases, leaving 3 bases between them. This CDR3 has 12 residues. Germline V gene lookup returns CDR1 GTSNPN and CDR2 SVGIG (reference sequence). The CDR3 sequence: CAWSYSTDTQYF. The DNA of the CDR3 is TGTGCCTGGAGTTACAGCACAGATACGCAGTATTTT.

This chain connects TRBV6-6 to TRBJ1-1; weak D call: TRBD1 (5 bases). The CDR3 runs to 12 residues. Looked up from germline, CDR1 is MNHNY and CDR2 is SVGAGI (reference sequence). V was cut by 7 bases and J by 10 bases, with 16 bases left in between. The CDR3 spells CASNDAGETAFF. The DNA for the CDR3 is TGTGCCAGCAACGACGCGGGGGAGACAGCTTTCTTT.

This rearrangement joins TRBV2 to TRBJ2-3; D is possibly TRBD1 (6 bases). The V gene lost 6 bases and the J gene lost 0 bases, with 16 bases spanning the gap. This CDR3 has 16 residues. Germline V gene sequence: CDR1 SNHLY, CDR2 FYNNEI. DNA for the CDR3: TGTGCCAGCAGGACCAGGGGCGGGCTAAGCACAGATACGCAGTATTTT. The encoded protein is CASRTRGGLSTDTQYF.

About this clone itself: Other DNA sequences in the sample encode the same CDR3. This sequence joins TRBV5-1 and TRBJ2-2; TRBD2 agrees at 7 bases. Trimming took 4 bases from V and 2 from J; bases not matched to a gene: 2. The CDR3 runs 14 residues. Germline CDR1 and CDR2: SGHRS and YFSETQ. The CDR3 loop is CASSLAANTGELFF. CDR3 nucleotides: TGCGCCAGCAGCCTAGCGGCAAACACCGGGGAGCTGTTTTTT.

This chain connects TRBV4-1 to TRBJ2-7; 9 bases match TRBD1. This CDR3 is built from 18 residues. Losses at the gene ends were 0 bases for V and 0 bases for J; bases not matched to a gene: 9. Germline CDR1 and CDR2: MGHRA and YSYEKL. DNA of the CDR3: TGCGCCAGCAGCCAAGAAGGGACAGGGAAAGGGAGCTCCTACGAGCAGTACTTC. Protein sequence: CASSQEGTGKGSSYEQYF.

As concerns this clone: One junction end disagrees with the germline gene, perhaps due to a read error. This chain links TRBV5-6 with TRBJ1-1; D is perhaps TRBD1 (6 bases). The CDR3 is made up of 14 amino acids. In germline, CDR1 is SGHDT, CDR2 YYEEEE. CDR3 protein: CASSLVAGGGRFIF. In DNA form, the CDR3 reads TGTGCCAGCAGCTTGGTCGCGGGGGGCGGTAGGTTTATCTTT.

The V gene is TRBV9, the J gene TRBJ1-5, with no clear D. The V and J ends lost 3 bases and 2 bases respectively, with 12 bases between them. The CDR3 sequence is 15 residues long. CDR1 is SGDLS, CDR2 YYNGEE, per germline. CDR3 residues: CASSGPGMGNQPQHF. The CDR3 coding sequence is TGTGCCAGCAGCGGGCCAGGAATGGGCAATCAGCCCCAGCATTTT.

The gene calls are TRBV5-1 and TRBJ2-6; D perhaps matches TRBD1 (6 bases). In germline, CDR1 is SGHRS, CDR2 YFSETQ. The V end was cut by 2 bases, the J end by 0 bases, with 12 bases between. The CDR3 contains 17 residues. For the CDR3, the DNA is TGCGCCAGCAGCTTTCCCCTGACAGGCTCTGGGGCCAACGTCCTGACTTTC. Translated: CASSFPLTGSGANVLTF.

This rearrangement joins TRBV5-4 to TRBJ2-7, with TRBD1 matching 10 bases. Unmatched junction bases numbered 5, after V lost 1 base and J lost 4 bases. This CDR3 contains 15 residues. Looked up from germline, CDR1 is SGHNT and CDR2 is YYREEE (reference sequence). The CDR3 loop reads CASSLQGQGNYEQYF. CDR3 bases: TGTGCCAGCAGCTTGCAGGGACAGGGGAATTACGAGCAGTACTTC.

This rearrangement joins TRBV13 to TRBJ1-1; D might be TRBD1 (5 bases). Germline loops: CDR1 PRHDT, CDR2 FYEKMQ (reference sequence). V was trimmed by 2 bases and J by 4 bases, leaving 11 bases between them. The CDR3 is 14 amino acids. The CDR3 is CASSLRTSFTEAFF. Here the CDR3 DNA reads TGTGCCAGCAGCTTAAGGACATCGTTCACTGAAGCTTTCTTT.

J is TRBJ2-6 and V is TRBV19, with D hard to call. The V gene lost 3 bases and the J gene lost 2 bases, with 14 bases spanning the gap. CDR1 is LNHDA and CDR2 is SQIVND in the germline V gene (reference sequence). The CDR3 sequence is 17 residues long. This chain's CDR3 is CASSIIPITTGANVLTF. The DNA of the CDR3 is TGTGCCAGTAGTATTATCCCCATAACGACTGGGGCCAACGTCCTGACTTTC.

The rearrangement links TRBV19 to TRBJ1-2, with a possible D match to TRBD1 (5 bases). CDR3 length: 15 amino acids. Trimming shortened V by 7 bases and J by 6 bases, and 21 bases separated the two germline ends. Germline CDR1 and CDR2: LNHDA and SQIVND (reference sequence). CDR3 nucleotide sequence: TGTGCCAGTACGTCGTCCGGGACCCCAAAGCATGGCTACACCTTC. Translated, it gives CASTSSGTPKHGYTF.

The J gene is TRBJ1-2, the V gene TRBV2; D uncertain. The germline gives CDR1 SNHLY, CDR2 FYNNEI. V lost 3 bases, J lost 0 bases, and 8 bases lay in between. This CDR3 spans 14 amino acids. The CDR3 loop is CASSESGPNYGYTF. CDR3 DNA: TGTGCCAGCAGTGAGTCCGGACCTAACTATGGCTACACCTTC.

The rearrangement uses TRBV7-9 and TRBJ1-2, with TRBD1 matching over 7 bases. The CDR3 is made up of 14 amino acids. V shed 5 bases and J 3 bases; nucleotides not matched to a gene: 6. The V gene's germline CDR1 is SEHNR and CDR2 FQNEAQ (reference sequence). This CDR3 reads CASSRRGQDYGYTF. CDR3 sequence (DNA): TGTGCCAGCAGCCGAAGGGGGCAGGACTATGGCTACACCTTC.

Regarding this clone: Other DNA sequences in this sample translate to the same CDR3. V gene TRBV6-5 combines with J gene TRBJ1-1; D unresolved. The germline gives CDR1 MNHEY, CDR2 SVGAGI. Trimming stripped 4 bases from V and 4 bases from J, with 4 bases between. The CDR3 has 11 amino acids. The CDR3 coding sequence is TGTGCCAGCAGTTGGGGCACTGAAGCTTTCTTT. This codes for CASSWGTEAFF.

There are a few counts of this clone. Other DNA sequences of this sample code for an identical CDR3. The rearrangement uses TRBV6-1 and TRBJ1-1; no clear D. Germline assignment: CDR1 MNHNS and CDR2 SASEGT. The CDR3 is made up of 12 amino acids. V gave up 1 base and J gave up 8 bases, with 8 bases separating them. In DNA form, the CDR3 reads TGTGCCAGCAGTGAAGTCGGCGCCGAAGCTTTCTTT. Its translation: CASSEVGAEAFF.